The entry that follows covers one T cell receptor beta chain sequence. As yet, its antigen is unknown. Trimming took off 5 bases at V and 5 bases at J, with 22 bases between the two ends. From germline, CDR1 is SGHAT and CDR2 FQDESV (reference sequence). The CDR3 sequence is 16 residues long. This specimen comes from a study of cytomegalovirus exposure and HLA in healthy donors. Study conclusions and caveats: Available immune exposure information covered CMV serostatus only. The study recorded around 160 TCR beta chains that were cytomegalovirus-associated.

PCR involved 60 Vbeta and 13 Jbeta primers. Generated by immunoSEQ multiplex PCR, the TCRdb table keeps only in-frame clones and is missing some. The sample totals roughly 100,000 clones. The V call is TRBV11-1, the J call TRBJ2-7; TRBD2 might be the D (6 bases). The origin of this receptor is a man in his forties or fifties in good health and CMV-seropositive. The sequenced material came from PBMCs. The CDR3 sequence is CASSPTAGSALHEQYF. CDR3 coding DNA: TGTGCCAGCAGCCCAACAGCGGGCTCAGCCCTCCACGAGCAGTACTTC. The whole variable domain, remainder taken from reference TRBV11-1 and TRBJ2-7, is EAEVAQSPRYKITEKSQAVAFWCDPISGHATLYWYRQILGQGPELLVQFQDESVVDDSQLPKDRFSAERLKGVDSTLKIQPAELGDSAMYLCASSPTAGSALHEQYFGPGTRLTVT.